This TCR beta chain was documented in a study of shared clonotypes between healthy human individuals. Trimming removed 2 bases from V and 2 bases from J, with 6 bases in between. Looked up from germline, CDR1 is SGHDT and CDR2 is YYEEEE. This CDR3 contains 13 residues. Only Caucasian adults living in Nashville, Tennessee made up the donor group. Here immunoSEQ multiplex PCR was the method, and the copy in TCRdb shows in-frame clones only, minus some. The sample holds some 2.4 million clones, 93% seen once. The gene calls are TRBV5-6 and TRBJ2-3; D is undetermined. Sequencing input: naive CD4+ T cells from PBMCs. Subset noted: CD45RA+ positively selected. The clonotype originates from a man aged 18-30 years in good health. Some clones in this sample may be carry-over from other donors' samples. The CDR3 sequence: CASSLRITDTQYF. CDR3 in DNA: TGTGCCAGCAGCTTACGGATCACAGATACGCAGTATTTT.